This T cell receptor beta chain was documented in a study of OX40 agonist ivuxolimab in advanced cancers. Assay: immunoSEQ multiplex PCR; the TCRdb copy retains only in-frame clones and omits some. The repertoire has tens of thousands of clones, 85% to 90% of them found once; the top ten carry about 0.82%. Study-wide results and limits: Average numbers of expanded clones were greater in CD8+ T cells than in CD4+.

About this clone: Its antigen remains unidentified.

The source material was CD4+ or CD8+ T cells sorted from blood, sampled in a trial of the OX40 agonist ivuxolimab. This clonotype was sampled from an adult with an advanced solid tumor such as melanoma, head and neck, liver or kidney cancer.

The CDR3 DNA reads as TGTGCCTGGGGGGGGGCCTACGAGCAGTACTTC. It translates to CAWGGAYEQYF. The V and J genes are TRBV30 and TRBJ2-7; 7 bases match TRBD2. Germline V gene lookup returns CDR1 GTSNPN and CDR2 SVGIG (reference sequence). V was clipped by 5 bases and J by 2 bases; unmatched bases: 0. The CDR3 spans 11 residues.